This TCR beta chain is from a study of blood T cell repertoires in COVID-19. Assay: immunoSEQ multiplex PCR; the TCRdb copy retains only in-frame clones and omits some. The table shows some 98,000 clones, with approximately 86% occurring only once. The CDR3 has 14 amino acids. Trimming took 1 base from V and 9 from J, leaving 13 bases between them. Germline V gene data show CDR1 as LGHDT and CDR2 as YNNKEL (reference sequence). The TCR comes from a man between 65 and 80 years old with active or convalescent COVID-19. The sequencing input was peripheral blood. V is TRBV3-1 (or the pseudogene TRBV3-2) and J is TRBJ1-3; D remains unclear. The CDR3 region has the DNA TGTGCCAGCAGCCAAGTGAAGGGTCGGGGCACCATATATTTT. Translated, it gives CASSQVKGRGTIYF.